The 5 T cell receptor beta chains below come from one sample, sequenced in a study of blood T cells in healthy people across ages. Primers used in a second PCR of roughly 6 to 12 cycles were a sample-barcoded 5' primer and a J-beta primer mix. A single record per CDR3 protein comes from TCRdb applying MiXCR to the 5' RACE reads. The data hold 550,000 to 800,000 distinct CDR3 sequences, with roughly 32% observed a single time. The sample consisted of blood. These TCRs come from a woman of 80 years or more in good health.

This clonotype was picked up many times. This chain connects TRBV5-1 to TRBJ2-3; possibly TRBD2 for D (5 bases). Germline V gives CDR1 SGHRS, CDR2 YFSETQ. The CDR3 has 14 amino acids. Trimming pared 1 base from V and 3 bases from J, leaving 9 bases between. The CDR3 protein is CASSLRLATDTQYF. The DNA for the CDR3 is TGCGCCAGCAGCTTGAGGCTAGCAACAGATACGCAGTATTTT.

In this sample, this clonotype turned up once. A much more abundant neighbour one base away suggests this may be a read error. The chain combines TRBV11-3 with TRBJ2-3, with 10 bases identical to TRBD1. Germline V gene data show CDR1 as SGHNT and CDR2 as YENEEA. The CDR3 contains 15 residues. The trim removed 5 bases at V and 3 bases at J, leaving 5 bases unmatched. The CDR3 loop reads CASSRGQGNTDTQYF. The CDR3 DNA follows: TGTGCCAGCAGCCGGGGACAGGGGAATACAGATACGCAGTATTTT.

The rearrangement joins TRBV4-1 to TRBJ1-2; TRBD1 matches 7 bases. Germline lookup yields CDR1 MGHRA and CDR2 YSYEKL. This CDR3 region has 15 residues. Trimming removed 9 bases from V and 4 bases from J; junction bases left unmatched: 14. The CDR3, as DNA: TGCGCCAGTGCCTCTACCGGGACAGCCGTCTATGGCTACACCTTC. It specifies CASASTGTAVYGYTF.

This clonotype was observed many times. The rearrangement links TRBV4-2 to TRBJ1-2, with TRBD1 as a possible D gene (5 bases). The germline CDR1 and CDR2 sequences are LGHNA and YNFKEQ. V lost 1 base to trimming and J lost 7 bases, with 13 bases between them. The CDR3 is 14 amino acids. CDR3 amino acids: CASSQGRVLGGYTF. CDR3 DNA: TGTGCCAGCAGCCAAGGCAGGGTTCTTGGTGGCTACACCTTC.

The rearrangement uses TRBV18 and TRBJ2-7; D is undetermined. Trimming removed 1 base at V and 4 bases at J, with 8 bases between. CDR1 is KGHSH and CDR2 is LQKENI in the germline V gene. This CDR3 is built from 13 residues. CDR3 in DNA: TGTGCCAGCTCACCACGGCAACAATACGAGCAGTACTTC. Translated: CASSPRQQYEQYF.